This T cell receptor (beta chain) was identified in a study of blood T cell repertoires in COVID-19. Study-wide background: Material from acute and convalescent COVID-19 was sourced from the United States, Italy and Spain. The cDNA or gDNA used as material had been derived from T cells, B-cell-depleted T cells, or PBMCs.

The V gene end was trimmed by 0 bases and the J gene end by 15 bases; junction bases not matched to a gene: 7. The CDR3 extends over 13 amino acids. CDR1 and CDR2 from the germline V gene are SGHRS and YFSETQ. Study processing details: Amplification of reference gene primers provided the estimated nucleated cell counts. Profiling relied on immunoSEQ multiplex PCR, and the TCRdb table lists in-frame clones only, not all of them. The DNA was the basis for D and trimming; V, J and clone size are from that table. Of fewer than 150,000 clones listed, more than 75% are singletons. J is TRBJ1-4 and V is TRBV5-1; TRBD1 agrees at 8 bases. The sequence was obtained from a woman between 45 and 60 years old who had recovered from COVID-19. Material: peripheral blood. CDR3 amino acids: CASSLEQGAKLFF. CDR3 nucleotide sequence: TGCGCCAGCAGCTTGGAGCAGGGGGCAAAGTTGTTTTTT.